This TCR beta chain was profiled in a study of post-analysis software for immune sequencing data. Sequencing libraries made from TCR beta cDNA carried unique molecular identifiers. T cells numbering roughly 1 to 10 million gave rise to roughly 0.5 million cDNA molecules. Each CDR3 protein is one row after TCRdb ran MiXCR on the PCR reads. Seen here are approximately 570,000 distinct CDR3 sequences, 44% observed once, and the top ten hold roughly 1.7%. The sequenced material came from blood. The source of this sequence is a girl aged 10 to 17 with multiple sclerosis.

The CDR3 loop is CASSLGYYTDTQYF. CDR3 coding DNA: TGTGCCAGCAGTTTAGGCTACTACACAGATACGCAGTATTTT. The chain is built from TRBV12-3 or TRBV12-4 and TRBJ2-3; D ambiguous. Trimming took 1 base from V and 2 from J, leaving 7 bases between them. The CDR3 is 14 amino acids.